Listed below are T cell receptor beta chains from one sample, sequenced in a study of glioma-infiltrating T cells after dendritic cell vaccination. This table comes from immunoSEQ multiplex PCR, and its TCRdb copy is limited to in-frame clones, with some not included. The repertoire holds tens of thousands of clones, with around 85% as singletons. Sample: blood, taken after dendritic cell vaccination. These receptors were obtained from a human donor with glioblastoma. Both conserved end residues are part of each CDR3. Each record gives: J gene, V gene, D gene, clone size, CDR3 protein, CDR3 DNA. The D gene is left open where the match is weak. Clone sizes are given selectively: once, few, many, or a class where the clone is expanded.

j_call: TRBJ1-2; v_call: TRBV5-1; d_call: TRBD1; clone_size: -; cdr3_aa: CASSYPDRDQDSGYTF; cdr3_nt: TGCGCCAGCAGCTACCCCGACAGGGACCAAGACTCTGGCTACACCTTC
j_call: TRBJ2-1; v_call: TRBV7-9; d_call: -; clone_size: -; cdr3_aa: CASSFLGTLSNEQFF; cdr3_nt: TGTGCCAGCAGCTTCCTCGGGACACTTAGCAATGAGCAGTTCTTC
j_call: TRBJ2-7; v_call: TRBV6-5; d_call: TRBD2; clone_size: -; cdr3_aa: CASSYTLGTSGVEQYF; cdr3_nt: TGTGCCAGCAGTTACACACTTGGGACTAGCGGTGTAGAGCAGTACTTC
j_call: TRBJ1-3; v_call: TRBV10-3; d_call: -; clone_size: -; cdr3_aa: CAIRDGGVGNTIYF; cdr3_nt: TGTGCCATCCGGGACGGAGGGGTAGGAAACACCATATATTTT
j_call: TRBJ1-6; v_call: TRBV6-1; d_call: -; clone_size: -; cdr3_aa: CASSERESYNSPLHF; cdr3_nt: TGTGCCAGCAGTGAGCGAGAATCCTATAATTCACCCCTCCACTTT
j_call: TRBJ2-5; v_call: TRBV7-6; d_call: TRBD2; clone_size: -; cdr3_aa: CASSLGGASGQETQYF; cdr3_nt: TGTGCCAGCAGCTTAGGAGGGGCTAGCGGTCAAGAGACCCAGTACTTC
j_call: TRBJ2-2; v_call: TRBV23-1; d_call: -; clone_size: -; cdr3_aa: CASSLMTATANTGELFF; cdr3_nt: TGCGCCAGCAGTCTGATGACAGCTACCGCGAACACCGGGGAGCTGTTTTTT
j_call: TRBJ2-7; v_call: TRBV30; d_call: -; clone_size: -; cdr3_aa: CAWSLDAGTKSYEQYF; cdr3_nt: TGTGCCTGGAGCCTAGACGCCGGGACAAAGTCCTACGAGCAGTACTTC
j_call: TRBJ2-3; v_call: TRBV28; d_call: TRBD2; clone_size: -; cdr3_aa: CASSRLAGGGTDTQYF; cdr3_nt: TGTGCCAGCAGTCGACTAGCGGGAGGTGGGACAGATACGCAGTATTTT
j_call: TRBJ2-7; v_call: TRBV13; d_call: TRBD1; clone_size: once; cdr3_aa: CASSIRQGRDEQYF; cdr3_nt: TGTGCCAGCAGCATAAGACAGGGGAGAGACGAGCAGTACTTC
j_call: TRBJ2-5; v_call: TRBV7-8; d_call: TRBD2; clone_size: few; cdr3_aa: CASSLRANGRGEETQYF; cdr3_nt: TGTGCCAGCAGCTTGAGGGCTAACGGGAGGGGGGAAGAGACCCAGTACTTC
j_call: TRBJ1-2; v_call: TRBV19; d_call: -; clone_size: -; cdr3_aa: CASNADNGYTF; cdr3_nt: TGTGCCAGTAACGCAGATAATGGCTACACCTTC
j_call: TRBJ1-2; v_call: TRBV15; d_call: -; clone_size: few; cdr3_aa: CATSRDPMGGHGYTF; cdr3_nt: TGTGCCACCAGCAGAGATCCCATGGGGGGTCATGGCTACACCTTC
j_call: TRBJ2-1; v_call: TRBV19; d_call: -; clone_size: -; cdr3_aa: CASSIVGGASYNEQFF; cdr3_nt: TGTGCCAGTAGTATAGTTGGGGGGGCCTCCTACAATGAGCAGTTCTTC
j_call: TRBJ2-3; v_call: TRBV5-1; d_call: -; clone_size: -; cdr3_aa: CASSITSTDTQYF; cdr3_nt: TGCGCCAGCAGCATCACTAGCACAGATACGCAGTATTTT
j_call: TRBJ1-2; v_call: TRBV19; d_call: TRBD1; clone_size: few; cdr3_aa: CASSILQGDYGYTF; cdr3_nt: TGTGCCAGTAGTATTTTACAGGGGGACTATGGCTACACCTTC
j_call: TRBJ2-4; v_call: TRBV6-5; d_call: TRBD1; clone_size: -; cdr3_aa: CASTAGGGANIQYF; cdr3_nt: TGTGCCAGCACTGCAGGGGGCGGTGCAAACATTCAGTACTTC
j_call: TRBJ2-7; v_call: TRBV10-3; d_call: -; clone_size: -; cdr3_aa: CAISEGQTSYEQYF; cdr3_nt: TGTGCCATCAGTGAAGGACAGACCTCCTACGAGCAGTACTTC
j_call: TRBJ1-4; v_call: TRBV4-1; d_call: -; clone_size: -; cdr3_aa: CASSHLDSYNEKLFF; cdr3_nt: TGCGCCAGCAGCCACCTGGACAGTTATAATGAAAAACTGTTTTTT
j_call: TRBJ2-7; v_call: TRBV6-5; d_call: -; clone_size: few; cdr3_aa: CASSSGGIGQYF; cdr3_nt: TGTGCCAGCAGTTCCGGGGGAATCGGGCAGTACTTC
j_call: TRBJ1-4; v_call: TRBV19; d_call: TRBD1; clone_size: -; cdr3_aa: CASSLQGVDEKLFF; cdr3_nt: TGTGCCAGTAGTTTACAGGGGGTGGATGAAAAACTGTTTTTT
j_call: TRBJ1-3; v_call: TRBV10-2; d_call: TRBD1; clone_size: -; cdr3_aa: CASSAPGQGSGNTIYF; cdr3_nt: TGCGCCAGCAGTGCGCCGGGACAGGGATCTGGAAACACCATATATTTT
j_call: TRBJ2-6; v_call: TRBV5-8; d_call: -; clone_size: -; cdr3_aa: CASSLGAGSGANVLTF; cdr3_nt: TGTGCCAGCAGCTTGGGGGCTGGGTCTGGGGCCAACGTCCTGACTTTC
j_call: TRBJ1-2; v_call: TRBV5-1; d_call: TRBD1; clone_size: once; cdr3_aa: CASSLAPGGTGVGYGYTF; cdr3_nt: TGCGCCAGCAGCTTGGCGCCCGGAGGGACAGGGGTTGGCTATGGCTACACCTTC
j_call: TRBJ1-5; v_call: TRBV27; d_call: -; clone_size: once; cdr3_aa: CASSREGLLNQPQHF; cdr3_nt: TGTGCCAGCAGCCGTGAGGGACTCCTCAACCAGCCCCAGCATTTT
j_call: TRBJ2-3; v_call: TRBV29-1; d_call: TRBD2; clone_size: -; cdr3_aa: CSARDSGSVLDTQYF; cdr3_nt: TGCAGCGCTCGAGACAGCGGGAGTGTTTTAGATACGCAGTATTTT
j_call: TRBJ2-7; v_call: TRBV7-6; d_call: -; clone_size: -; cdr3_aa: CASSLADRYEQYF; cdr3_nt: TGTGCCAGCAGCTTAGCGGACAGATACGAGCAGTACTTC
j_call: TRBJ2-3; v_call: TRBV27; d_call: -; clone_size: -; cdr3_aa: CASSLQFTDTQYF; cdr3_nt: TGTGCCAGCAGTTTGCAGTTCACAGATACGCAGTATTTT
j_call: TRBJ1-1; v_call: TRBV28; d_call: -; clone_size: -; cdr3_aa: CASSLTGVGGLTEAFF; cdr3_nt: TGTGCCAGCAGTTTAACGGGGGTGGGGGGGCTCACTGAAGCTTTCTTT
j_call: TRBJ2-1; v_call: TRBV7-3; d_call: -; clone_size: -; cdr3_aa: CASSLLPGAMYNEQFF; cdr3_nt: TGTGCCAGCAGCTTACTTCCAGGGGCGATGTACAATGAGCAGTTCTTC
j_call: TRBJ2-7; v_call: TRBV29-1; d_call: TRBD1; clone_size: once; cdr3_aa: CSVGTGGTQYF; cdr3_nt: TGCAGCGTTGGGACAGGGGGGACACAGTACTTC
j_call: TRBJ1-2; v_call: TRBV5-1; d_call: -; clone_size: -; cdr3_aa: CASSLAGGTTYGYTF; cdr3_nt: TGCGCCAGCAGCTTGGCCGGCGGGACGACTTATGGCTACACCTTC
j_call: TRBJ2-3; v_call: TRBV29-1; d_call: TRBD1; clone_size: -; cdr3_aa: CSARQGAGDTQYF; cdr3_nt: TGCAGCGCGAGACAGGGGGCTGGAGATACGCAGTATTTT
j_call: TRBJ2-5; v_call: TRBV5-1; d_call: TRBD2; clone_size: once; cdr3_aa: CASNDGRQGQETQYF; cdr3_nt: TGCGCCAGCAATGACGGGAGGCAAGGCCAAGAGACCCAGTACTTC
j_call: TRBJ2-2; v_call: TRBV5-6; d_call: -; clone_size: -; cdr3_aa: CASSLLGRGNTGELFF; cdr3_nt: TGTGCCAGCAGCTTGTTGGGTAGAGGGAACACCGGGGAGCTGTTTTTT
j_call: TRBJ2-1; v_call: TRBV12-5; d_call: TRBD2; clone_size: -; cdr3_aa: CASATEGASGGNEQFF; cdr3_nt: TGTGCTAGTGCCACCGAGGGGGCTAGCGGGGGCAATGAGCAGTTCTTC
j_call: TRBJ1-1; v_call: TRBV6-1; d_call: -; clone_size: -; cdr3_aa: CASNRYTEAFF; cdr3_nt: TGTGCCAGCAATCGGTACACTGAAGCTTTCTTT
j_call: TRBJ2-7; v_call: TRBV28; d_call: TRBD2; clone_size: -; cdr3_aa: CASSFIAGAGEQYF; cdr3_nt: TGTGCCAGCAGTTTCATTGCGGGAGCAGGGGAGCAGTACTTC
j_call: TRBJ1-2; v_call: TRBV30; d_call: -; clone_size: -; cdr3_aa: CAWLPSGTFESYGYTF; cdr3_nt: TGTGCCTGGTTGCCCTCAGGGACATTTGAAAGTTATGGCTACACCTTC
j_call: TRBJ2-5; v_call: TRBV27; d_call: -; clone_size: -; cdr3_aa: CASSPLGREETQYF; cdr3_nt: TGTGCCAGCAGTCCCCTCGGCAGGGAAGAGACCCAGTACTTC
j_call: TRBJ2-5; v_call: TRBV5-6; d_call: TRBD1; clone_size: -; cdr3_aa: CASSEQAGTGRETQYF; cdr3_nt: TGTGCCAGCAGCGAACAAGCCGGGACAGGGAGAGAGACCCAGTACTTC
j_call: TRBJ2-1; v_call: TRBV5-1; d_call: -; clone_size: -; cdr3_aa: CASSQARSYNEQFF; cdr3_nt: TGCGCCAGCAGCCAAGCGAGGTCCTACAATGAGCAGTTCTTC